This T cell receptor (beta chain) comes out of a study of neurological immune-mediated disorders (dated by TCRdb to between 2018 and 2020). With respect to the entire study: Peripheral blood TCR-beta repertoires from HTLV-I-associated myelopathy (HAM/TSP) patients, multiple sclerosis patients and healthy controls were compared by UMI-based sequencing. Alongside PBMC samples, the set of some 100 TCR-beta libraries contained longitudinal samples, technical triplicates, and paired CD4+ and CD8+ T-cell subsets that had been sorted. Of the 60 to 70 subjects in the cohort, about 14 were HAM/TSP patients, approximately 34 were multiple sclerosis patients, and about 20 were healthy controls.

Taken from the germline V gene (reference sequence), the CDR1 and CDR2 loops are DFQATT and SNEGSKA. The cysteine opens and the phenylalanine closes a CDR3 of 18 amino acids. Only CDR3 DNA remains: 54 bases, in frame from the first base. Deletion took 3 bases off V and 1 base off J, with a span of 24 bases between the germline ends. The healthy controls were volunteers from blood banks in Maryland, USA. For the unsorted PBMC libraries, 2 million PBMCs were stored in RNAlater at -80 degrees C until RNA extraction and were used to generate the libraries. PBMCs were separated from peripheral blood using Ficoll-Hypaque density gradient centrifugation and then cryopreserved in liquid nitrogen. To note about this clonotype: No antigen is known for it. It has no much larger one-base neighbor in the sample; base qualities were not kept.

cDNA synthesis used template-switch 5'RACE with a primer carrying a 10-nucleotide random unique molecular identifier tagging each TCR transcript. Over 180 million TCR-beta sequences, covering 15-18 subjects, were produced in each sequencing run. Total RNA was extracted with the RNeasy kit. The KAPA Real-time Library Amplification kit was used to amplify TCR-beta VDJ regions with primers for the TCR constant region and the 5'RACE anchor. A first PCR added sample indexes and Illumina adaptors, after which a second PCR increased the library yield. After purification with Ampure beads, the TCR product of roughly 650 bp was size-selected on a 2% E-gel SizeSelection system. Library quality was checked on a Bioanalyzer, concentration was measured with Qubit, and libraries were quantified with the Kapa Library Quantification kit before pooling. Libraries were sequenced paired-end 2 x 150 bp on an Illumina HiSeq 2500. To increase sequence diversity, about 24-32% phiX was spiked into each library pool. Per the source publication's procedure: The UMI-based MiGEC pipeline processed quality-filtered reads and removed over 75% of raw TCR sequences during error correction. IMGT germline references were used for alignment of VDJ genes, and clonotypes were defined by a unique CDR3 amino acid sequence together with V-J genes. Clonal expansion, Shannon diversity, and CDR3 relatedness (CalcPairwiseDistances, ClusterSamples) were evaluated with VDJtools, and phylogenetic trees were built with CLCbio workbench. A clone was classed as expanded if it had 8 or more unique UMIs, a cutoff based on coefficient-of-variation modelling across technical triplicates. TCRdb itself trimmed the public reads at Q25 with fastp, ran MiXCR and retained productive beta chains. Every CDR3 protein is listed once, alongside the most common genes and DNA of its rows. TCRdb, not the original authors, processed these V and J calls. This sample is represented by 25,000 to 30,000 distinct CDR3 sequences; approximately 6.6% of them were singletons. Jointly, the top ten make up roughly 8.8% of the sample.

General findings and caveats noted by the study authors: The highest TCR clonal expansion was observed in HAM/TSP patients, whereas the lowest was observed in MS patients, even when compared with healthy controls. Expanded clones from different subjects shared no identical CDR3 amino acid sequences, which suggests that TCR-beta repertoires were private in all groups.

Here the chain combines TRBV20-1 and TRBJ1-2; the D gene cannot be named for sure. Source material: PBMCs. The clonotype originates from a woman in her forties or fifties in good health. CDR3 protein: CSASWAGINTEYNYGYTF. The nucleotide sequence reads TGCAGTGCTAGTTGGGCTGGGATAAACACTGAATATAACTATGGCTACACCTTC.